The clone carrying this T cell receptor beta chain showed up just once. The sample comes from a study of radiotherapy plus CTLA-4 blockade in lung cancer. Germline CDR1 reads MGHRA; CDR2 reads YSYEKL. This CDR3 comprises 15 residues. Trimming shortened V by 5 bases and J by 0 bases, and 14 bases separated the two germline ends. The study treated chemo-refractory metastatic non-small-cell lung cancer patients with focal radiation plus ipilimumab CTLA-4 blockade. TCRdb's table, derived via immunoSEQ multiplex PCR, lists solely in-frame clones and lacks some. The sample contains about 82,000 clones, about two thirds of which appear only once.

The chain combines TRBV4-1 with TRBJ2-7; weak D call: TRBD2 (6 bases). This clonotype originated in a human donor with non-small cell lung cancer that progressed on radiotherapy plus ipilimumab. This sample comprised peripheral blood, obtained from a patient treated with radiotherapy plus ipilimumab. CDR3 coding DNA: TGCGCCAGCAGCGTTGGGACTCAGAGCTCCTACGAGCAGTACTTC. This codes for CASSVGTQSSYEQYF.